A selection of T cell receptor beta chains follows, all from one sample in a study of OX40 agonist ivuxolimab in advanced cancers. The repertoire was sequenced with immunoSEQ multiplex PCR; TCRdb's copy has only in-frame clones and lacks some. The table records about 70,000 clones, about 81% of them present only once. Sequenced material: CD4+ or CD8+ T cells sorted from blood, taken in a trial of the OX40 agonist ivuxolimab. These receptors all come from an adult with an advanced solid tumor such as melanoma, head and neck, liver or kidney cancer. Each CDR3 is given without its conserved first and last residue.

J gene: TRBJ1-3
V gene: TRBV19
CDR3 protein: ASSSGTGSSGNTIY

J gene: TRBJ2-1
V gene: TRBV7-2
CDR3 protein: ASSSLASGSRNEQF

J gene: TRBJ1-2
V gene: TRBV7-3
CDR3 protein: ASSLVGVTDTIWGYT

J gene: TRBJ1-1
V gene: TRBV27
CDR3 protein: ASSSLLYINGMNTEAF

J gene: TRBJ2-3
V gene: TRBV7-8
CDR3 protein: ASSLVADTQY

J gene: TRBJ2-3
V gene: TRBV7-2
CDR3 protein: ASSLAPGLDTQY

J gene: TRBJ2-2
V gene: TRBV19
CDR3 protein: ASTVAGGYTGELF

J gene: TRBJ2-1
V gene: TRBV7-8
CDR3 protein: ASSLVASQGYNEQF

J gene: .
V gene: TRBV19
CDR3 protein: ASSLELGTAEWYEQY

J gene: TRBJ1-3
V gene: TRBV15
CDR3 protein: ATSRDRGSGNTIY

J gene: TRBJ2-3
V gene: TRBV6-1
CDR3 protein: ASSDKGGEVWDTQY

J gene: TRBJ2-3
V gene: TRBV5-1
CDR3 protein: ASSLSGTPTDTQY

J gene: TRBJ1-4
V gene: TRBV27
CDR3 protein: ASSLSVGGREKLF

J gene: TRBJ2-7
V gene: TRBV11-2
CDR3 protein: ASSLDLGTNSYEQY

J gene: TRBJ2-5
V gene: TRBV7-8
CDR3 protein: ASSFAKGETQY

J gene: TRBJ1-5
V gene: TRBV12-2
CDR3 protein: ASRLVSNPGTGANQPQH

J gene: TRBJ1-4
V gene: TRBV4-1
CDR3 protein: ASSQGSTGRNEKLF

J gene: TRBJ1-4
V gene: TRBV13
CDR3 protein: ASSSRVAANEKLF

J gene: TRBJ1-5
V gene: TRBV6-5
CDR3 protein: ASDTGPWPQH

J gene: TRBJ2-7
V gene: TRBV11-2
CDR3 protein: ASSLPGVYEQY

J gene: TRBJ1-5
V gene: TRBV19
CDR3 protein: ASTPPPGVNQPQH

J gene: TRBJ1-2
V gene: TRBV5-8
CDR3 protein: ASSLAQTPNYGYT

J gene: TRBJ1-1
V gene: TRBV12-5
CDR3 protein: ASGLAGNTEAF

J gene: TRBJ2-5
V gene: TRBV7-3
CDR3 protein: ASSSSGSGGETQY

J gene: TRBJ2-7
V gene: TRBV19
CDR3 protein: ASRTTGSAYEQY

J gene: TRBJ1-3
V gene: TRBV9
CDR3 protein: ASSVAQGEAGNTIY

J gene: TRBJ2-1
V gene: TRBV9
CDR3 protein: ASSSTGEQF

J gene: TRBJ2-3
V gene: TRBV12-5
CDR3 protein: ASGLGLAGSTDTQY

J gene: TRBJ2-5
V gene: TRBV11-1
CDR3 protein: ASSQQEGRETQY

J gene: TRBJ1-2
V gene: TRBV4-3
CDR3 protein: ASSQDLAGYGYT

J gene: TRBJ2-7
V gene: TRBV4-1
CDR3 protein: ASSQSLLLGYEQY

J gene: TRBJ1-4
V gene: TRBV4-2
CDR3 protein: ASSQDPEGQGRGKLF

J gene: TRBJ2-4
V gene: TRBV6-1
CDR3 protein: ASSEAGTGRGLAKNIQY

J gene: TRBJ1-4
V gene: TRBV19
CDR3 protein: ASSIEGTAVREKLF

J gene: TRBJ2-3
V gene: TRBV7-2
CDR3 protein: ASSSGGGSDTQY

J gene: TRBJ2-5
V gene: TRBV2
CDR3 protein: ASSEVQGTETQY

J gene: TRBJ2-7
V gene: TRBV11-3
CDR3 protein: ASSLGRGASGTYEQY

J gene: TRBJ2-1
V gene: TRBV6-5
CDR3 protein: ASSPAQGREQF

J gene: TRBJ2-3
V gene: TRBV5-4
CDR3 protein: ASSYMQGLNTDTQY

J gene: TRBJ1-1
V gene: TRBV5-1
CDR3 protein: ASSSLAGAEAF

J gene: TRBJ2-1
V gene: TRBV5-1
CDR3 protein: ASSLEAGSYNEQF

J gene: TRBJ2-5
V gene: TRBV5-1
CDR3 protein: ASSDAGTGEETQY

J gene: TRBJ1-4
V gene: TRBV28
CDR3 protein: ASSSQGATNEKLF

J gene: TRBJ1-3
V gene: TRBV4-2
CDR3 protein: ASSQPGQGAFGNTIY

J gene: .
V gene: TRBV18
CDR3 protein: ASSQTGAGGAYEQY

J gene: TRBJ2-7
V gene: TRBV2
CDR3 protein: ASSAGTSIDEQY

J gene: TRBJ2-7
V gene: TRBV6-5
CDR3 protein: ASSLVSGQGGHEQY

J gene: TRBJ1-3
V gene: TRBV5-1
CDR3 protein: ASSPHRRLDGNTIY

J gene: TRBJ1-2
V gene: TRBV6-5
CDR3 protein: ASSFGGIYGYT

J gene: TRBJ1-2
V gene: TRBV19
CDR3 protein: ASSYTGVNYGYT

J gene: TRBJ1-2
V gene: TRBV2
CDR3 protein: ASSERQIGYGYT

J gene: TRBJ1-4
V gene: TRBV30
CDR3 protein: AWRSGQPTNEKLF

J gene: TRBJ2-7
V gene: TRBV5-6
CDR3 protein: ASSFAGNYEQY

J gene: TRBJ1-2
V gene: TRBV29-1
CDR3 protein: SVNDRGPLFGYT

J gene: TRBJ1-2
V gene: TRBV4-1
CDR3 protein: ASSQDMTVSDYT